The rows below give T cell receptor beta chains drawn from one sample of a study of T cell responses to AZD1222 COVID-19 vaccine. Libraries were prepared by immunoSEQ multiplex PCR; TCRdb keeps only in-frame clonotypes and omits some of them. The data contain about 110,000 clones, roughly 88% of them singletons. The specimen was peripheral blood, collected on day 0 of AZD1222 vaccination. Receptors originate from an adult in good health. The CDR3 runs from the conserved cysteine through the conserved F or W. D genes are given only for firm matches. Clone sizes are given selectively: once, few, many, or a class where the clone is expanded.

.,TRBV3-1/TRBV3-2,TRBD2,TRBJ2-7,TGTGCCAGCAGCCACCGGGTTGGGACTAGCGGTTCCTACGAGCAGTACTTC,CASSHRVGTSGSYEQYF
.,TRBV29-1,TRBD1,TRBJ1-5,TGCAGCGTTGGACAGGGCACTAATCAGCCCCAGCATTTT,CSVGQGTNQPQHF
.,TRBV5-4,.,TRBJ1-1,TGTGCCAGCAGCTTTCTTCAGAACACTGAAGCTTTCTTT,CASSFLQNTEAFF
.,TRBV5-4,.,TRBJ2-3,TGTGCCAGCAGCTTGGTCCCGGGCGCCGATAGCACAGATACGCAGTATTTT,CASSLVPGADSTDTQYF
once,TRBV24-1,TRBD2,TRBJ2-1,TGTGCCACCAGTGACCCCAGCGGGGGGGCCCACTATGAGCAGTTCTTC,CATSDPSGGAHYEQFF
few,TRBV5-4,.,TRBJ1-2,TGTGCCAGCAGCTTGAGGGGCCAGCTCGACTATGGCTACACCTTC,CASSLRGQLDYGYTF
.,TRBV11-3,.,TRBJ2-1,TGTGCCAGCAGCTTAGACGGAGGGAGCTCCTACAATGAGCAGTTCTTC,CASSLDGGSSYNEQFF
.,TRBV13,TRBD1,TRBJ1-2,TGTGCCAGCAGCTTACCCGGGACAGGGGGTGCGGATGACTATGGCTACACCTTC,CASSLPGTGGADDYGYTF
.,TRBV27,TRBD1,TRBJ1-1,TGTGCCAGCAGGACAGGGGAAGCGGTCACTGAAGCTTTCTTT,CASRTGEAVTEAFF
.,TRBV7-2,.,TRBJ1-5,TGTGCCAGCAGCTTAGAATCGCTTAGGGGGCCCCAGCATTTT,CASSLESLRGPQHF
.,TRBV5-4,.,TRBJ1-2,TGTGCCAGCAGCCGTCAGACAGGTGTAAACTATGGCTACACCTTC,CASSRQTGVNYGYTF
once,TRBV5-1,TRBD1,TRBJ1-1,TGCGCCAGCAGCCCCGGGACAGGGAGATCGAACACTGAAGCTTTCTTT,CASSPGTGRSNTEAFF
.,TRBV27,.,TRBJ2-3,TGTGCCAGCAGTTTCGGGCCTAGAGGATCAGATACGCAGTATTTT,CASSFGPRGSDTQYF
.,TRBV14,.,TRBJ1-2,TGTGCCAGCAGCCAATTTGCAGGGATAAACTATGGCTACACCTTC,CASSQFAGINYGYTF
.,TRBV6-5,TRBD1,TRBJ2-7,TGTGCCAGCAGTCCACGGACAGGGAACCTACGAGCAGTACACTTC,CASSPRTGNLRAVHF
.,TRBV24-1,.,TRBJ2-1,TGTGCCACCAGTGAACCTAGCGGCCCAGGGGGGTTCAATGAGCAGTTCTTC,CATSEPSGPGGFNEQFF
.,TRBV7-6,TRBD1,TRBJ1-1,TGTGCCAGCAGCTTAGATCGATGGGGGACAGGGTCCGAAGCTTTCTTT,CASSLDRWGTGSEAFF
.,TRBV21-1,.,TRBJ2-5,TGTGCCAGCAGCAAGTCAGGTGCGGGAGATTCGGAGACCCAGTACTTC,CASSKSGAGDSETQYF
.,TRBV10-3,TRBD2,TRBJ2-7,TGTGCCATCAGTGAGTCGACTATGACGGGGGGGCCTCGGAGCGAGCAGTACTTC,CAISESTMTGGPRSEQYF
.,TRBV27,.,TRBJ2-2,TGTGCCAGCAGCCTGTGGGGACCCAACACCGGGGAGCTGTTTTTT,CASSLWGPNTGELFF
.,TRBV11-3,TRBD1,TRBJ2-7,TGTGCCAGCAGCTTAAACGACGGGACAGTGACCAACGAGCAGTACTTC,CASSLNDGTVTNEQYF
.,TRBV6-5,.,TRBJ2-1,TGTGCCAGCAGTTACTTTAGCAACTCCTACAATGAGCAGTTCTTC,CASSYFSNSYNEQFF
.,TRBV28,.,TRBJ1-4,TGTGCCAGCAGGCGCAGGTTTGCAACTAATGAAAAACTGTTTTTT,CASRRRFATNEKLFF
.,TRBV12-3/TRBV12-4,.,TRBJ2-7,TGTGCCAGCAGTTTTGGCAGACTCTACGAGCAGTACTTC,CASSFGRLYEQYF
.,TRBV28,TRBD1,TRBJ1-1,TGTGCCAGCAGTCCCAGCGGGACAGCATACACTGAAGCTTTCTTT,CASSPSGTAYTEAFF
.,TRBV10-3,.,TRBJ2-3,TGTGCCATCTCGGAGGGGATCGGCACAGATACGCAGTATTTT,CAISEGIGTDTQYF
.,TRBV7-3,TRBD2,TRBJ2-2,TGTGCCAGCAGCCCTCGAGCGGGAGAAACCGGGGAGCTGTTTTTT,CASSPRAGETGELFF
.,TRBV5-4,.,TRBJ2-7,TGTGCCAGCAGCTTGGCAGGTCGGCAGGGAGGTTACGAGCAGTACTTC,CASSLAGRQGGYEQYF
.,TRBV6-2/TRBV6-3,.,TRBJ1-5,TGTGCCAGCAGCCCTGAAAATGGTAGCAATCAGCCCCAGCATTTT,CASSPENGSNQPQHF
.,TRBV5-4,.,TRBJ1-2,TGTGCCAGCAGCCCAGGCCCTAACTATGGCTACACCTTC,CASSPGPNYGYTF
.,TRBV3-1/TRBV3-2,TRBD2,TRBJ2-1,TGTGCCAGCAGCCAAGGGCCCGGGACTACCTACAATGAGCAGTTCTTC,CASSQGPGTTYNEQFF
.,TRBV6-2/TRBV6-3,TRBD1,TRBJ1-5,TGTGCCAGCAGATACAGGGGAGGACTGAGTCAGCCCCAGCATTTT,CASRYRGGLSQPQHF
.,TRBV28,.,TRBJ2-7,TGTGCCAGCAGTTTGGGGGGAAATTCGAACGAGCAGTACTTC,CASSLGGNSNEQYF
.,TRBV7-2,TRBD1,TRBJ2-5,TGTGCCAGCAGCACTGAGTCGGACAGGGTGGAGACCCAGTACTTC,CASSTESDRVETQYF
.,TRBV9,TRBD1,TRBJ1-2,TGTGCCAGCAGCCCCGCCCTAGACAGGGGTGGCTACACCTTC,CASSPALDRGGYTF
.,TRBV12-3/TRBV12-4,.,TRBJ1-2,TGTGCCAGCAGTTTAGTCCAGGGTTCTGGCTACACCTTC,CASSLVQGSGYTF
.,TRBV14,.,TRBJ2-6,TGTGCCAGCAGCCAGGCGGGACAGATCTCTGGGGCCAACGTCCTGACTTTC,CASSQAGQISGANVLTF
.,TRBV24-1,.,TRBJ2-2,TGTGCCACCAGTGATCGGGCCAGGACCGGGGAGCTGTTTTTT,CATSDRARTGELFF
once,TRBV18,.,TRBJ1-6,TGTGCCAGCTCACCACCTTGGGGGGAGGCACCCCTCCACTTT,CASSPPWGEAPLHF
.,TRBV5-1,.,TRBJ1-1,TGCGCCAGCAGCCGGGACCTAGAAAGAGGAGCTTTCTTT,CASSRDLERGAFF
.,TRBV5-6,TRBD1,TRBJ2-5,TGTGCCAGCAGCGGTGGGACAGGTGGGGGCCTGACCCAGTACTTC,CASSGGTGGGLTQYF
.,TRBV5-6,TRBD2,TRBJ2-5,TGTGCCAGCAGCTCCGACTTTAGCGGGGGGGCCTATTGGGAGACCCAGTACTTC,CASSSDFSGGAYWETQYF
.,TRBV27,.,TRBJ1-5,TGTGCCAGCAGTTTATCGGCGGGTGCTCATCAGCCCCAGCATTTT,CASSLSAGAHQPQHF
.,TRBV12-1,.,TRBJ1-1,TGTGCCAGCAGCTTGGGACAGGGGGTAAGGATGAACACTGAAGCTTTCTTT,CASSLGQGVRMNTEAFF
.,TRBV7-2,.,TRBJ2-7,TGTGCCAGCAGCCTCCTGGGGGGCCATCGATTCGCCTACGAGCAGTACTTC,CASSLLGGHRFAYEQYF
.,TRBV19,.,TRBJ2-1,TGTGCCACCACATGGGGGACCTCCTACAATGAGCAGTTCTTC,CATTWGTSYNEQFF
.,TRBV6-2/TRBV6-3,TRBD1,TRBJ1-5,TGTGCCAGCAGTTCCCGGGACAGGGGAGGACAGCCCCAGCATTTT,CASSSRDRGGQPQHF
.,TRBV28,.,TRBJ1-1,TGTGCCAGCAGTCGGGCAGGGAGGGGCGGCACTGAAGCTTTCTTT,CASSRAGRGGTEAFF
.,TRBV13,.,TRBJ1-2,TGTGCCAGCAGCCCTCGGCAAGGTAGCTCTGGCTACACCTTC,CASSPRQGSSGYTF
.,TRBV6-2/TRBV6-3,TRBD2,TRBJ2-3,TGTGCCAGCAGTCCACGACTAGCGGGAGGCGGAGATACGCAGTATTTT,CASSPRLAGGGDTQYF
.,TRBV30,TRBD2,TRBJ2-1,TGTGCCTGGAGTGCCGGGACTAGCAGCCACAATGAGCAGTTCTTC,CAWSAGTSSHNEQFF
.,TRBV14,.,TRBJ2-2,TGTGCCAGCAGCCCACCAGGAGGGGCGCGGGGTACCGGGGAGCTGTTTTTT,CASSPPGGARGTGELFF
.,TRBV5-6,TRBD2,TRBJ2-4,TGTGCCAGCAGCTGGACTAGCGGTGAAAACATTCAGTACTTC,CASSWTSGENIQYF
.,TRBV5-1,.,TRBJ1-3,TGCGCCAGCAGCCCAGGGGAAGCTGGAAACACCATATATTTT,CASSPGEAGNTIYF
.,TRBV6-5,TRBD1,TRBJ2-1,TGTGCCAGCAGTTACTACACAGGGGGTGGGCAGTTCTTC,CASSYYTGGGQFF
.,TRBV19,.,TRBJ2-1,TGTGCCAGTAGTATAAGAGCTAGAGGTTTTAGTTACAATGAGCAGTTCTTC,CASSIRARGFSYNEQFF
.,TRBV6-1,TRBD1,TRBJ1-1,TGTGCCAGCAGTGAAGCAGGACAGGGGGTGACTGAAGCTTTCTTT,CASSEAGQGVTEAFF
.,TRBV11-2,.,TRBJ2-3,TGTGCCAGCAGCTTACTAGGCCCCGCAGATACGCAGTATTTT,CASSLLGPADTQYF
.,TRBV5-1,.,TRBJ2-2,TGCGCCAGCAGCTTGGGAGGTCAGGTTATGAACACCGGGGAGCTGTTTTTT,CASSLGGQVMNTGELFF
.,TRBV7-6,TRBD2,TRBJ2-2,TGTGCCAGCAGCCTGGGACTAGCGGGAGGGCTCGGGGAGCTGTTTTTT,CASSLGLAGGLGELFF